Listed below are T cell receptor beta chains from one sample, sequenced in a study of neurological immune-mediated disorders. TCRdb redid the calling of the 5' RACE reads with MiXCR, one entry per CDR3 protein. The data show some 60,000 distinct CDR3 sequences, about 10% seen once. Specimen: PBMCs. These receptor sequences come from a male donor with HTLV-1-associated myelopathy (HAM/TSP). Each CDR3 is given with its conserved first and last residue. A D gene is named only where the DNA matches it firmly. Some rows mark clone size as missing; the rest say once, few, many or name a class of expanded clone.

V	J	length	size	D	DNA	CDR3
TRBV15	TRBJ1-5	12	many	NA	TGTGCCACCAAGGATAGCAATCAGCCCCAGCATTTT	CATKDSNQPQHF
TRBV25-1	TRBJ2-3	15	medium-sized	TRBD2	TGTGCCAGCAGTGAAATGGGCGGGGGGTCAGATACGCAGTATTTT	CASSEMGGGSDTQYF
TRBV20-1	TRBJ2-2	14	many	NA	TGCAGTGCTAGAGACCCAAGGCGCACCGGGGAGCTGTTTTTT	CSARDPRRTGELFF
TRBV18	TRBJ2-5	12	many	NA	TGTGCCAGCTCAACCCTCAGTGAGACCCAGTACTTC	CASSTLSETQYF
TRBV10-3	TRBJ2-3	15	many	NA	TGTGCCATCAGCTTGGGACTTTCTAGCACAGATACGCAGTATTTT	CAISLGLSSTDTQYF
TRBV20-1	TRBJ1-2	12	many	NA	TGCAGTGCTACCCGGGGTCCTGGTGGCTACACCTTC	CSATRGPGGYTF
TRBV20-1	TRBJ2-1	18	NA	NA	TGCAGTGCTAGAGATACGGGGAGGGGGGGCATCCCCTACAATGAGCAGTTCTTC	CSARDTGRGGIPYNEQFF
TRBV5-1	TRBJ2-5	13	many	TRBD1	TGCGCCAGCAGCCGGGACAGCCAAGAGACCCAGTACTTC	CASSRDSQETQYF
TRBV4-1	TRBJ2-3	14	NA	NA	TGCGCCAGCAGCCGAGACCCAGGCACAGATACGCAGTATTTT	CASSRDPGTDTQYF
TRBV5-1	TRBJ1-4	16	many	TRBD1	TGCGCCAGCAGCCTTTATACAGGGGGCGGGAGTGAAAAACTGTTTTTT	CASSLYTGGGSEKLFF
TRBV7-8	TRBJ1-2	14	many	TRBD1	TGTGCCAGCAGCCTTGACAGGGTTCAAATAGGCTACACCTTC	CASSLDRVQIGYTF
TRBV7-9	TRBJ1-5	14	many	NA	TGTGCCAGCAGCTTAGACAGGTTCAATCAGCCCCAGCATTTT	CASSLDRFNQPQHF
TRBV6-5	TRBJ2-7	13	many	NA	TGTGCCAGCAGTTACACGGGGTACCACGAGCAGTACTTC	CASSYTGYHEQYF
TRBV2	TRBJ1-2	16	many	NA	TGTGCCAGCAGCTTTTCCGGGACCGACGCTAACTATGGCTACACCTTC	CASSFSGTDANYGYTF
TRBV29-1	TRBJ2-7	11	many	NA	TGCAGCGTTGAAAGGGGGACCAAGCAGTACTTC	CSVERGTKQYF
TRBV20-1	TRBJ1-1	13	many	NA	TGCAGTGCTAGAGATCTGGGACCCTCAAAAGCTTTCTTT	CSARDLGPSKAFF
TRBV5-1	TRBJ2-5	15	few	TRBD2	TGCGCCAGCAGCTTGGGGACTAGCGGCCAAGAGACCCAGTACTTC	CASSLGTSGQETQYF